Listed here are 8 T cell receptor beta chains from one sample, sequenced in a study of T cell repertoires in cytomegalovirus infection. The antigens of these receptors remain unknown. A single record per CDR3 protein comes from TCRdb applying MiXCR to the reads. The sample records roughly 990,000 distinct CDR3 sequences, around a third being singletons. This specimen consisted of cultured CD8+ T cells from PBMCs, obtained from culture after CMV antigen stimulation. Source of these receptors: a human donor in good health (CMV status not recorded). Some clones in this sample may be carry-over from other donors' samples.

V is TRBV6-6 and J is TRBJ1-2, with TRBD1 identical over 9 bases. Germline-derived CDR1 and CDR2 are MNHNY and SVGAGI (reference sequence). The CDR3 consists of 13 residues. V shed 5 bases, J shed 8 bases, and the junction held 6 bases outside the gene matches. The CDR3 nucleotides read TGTGCCAGCAGTCCGGACAGGGGAATGGGCTACACCTTC. Protein sequence: CASSPDRGMGYTF.

In nucleotides, the CDR3 is TGTGCCAGCAGTTACTCGGCCAGGTGGGAAGCTTTCTTT. Amino acid sequence: CASSYSARWEAFF. The chain is built from TRBV6-2 or TRBV6-3 and TRBJ1-1; D is ambiguous. Germline V gene lookup returns CDR1 MNHEY and CDR2 SVGEGT. V lost 0 bases to trimming and J lost 8 bases, with 10 bases between them. There are 13 residues in the CDR3.

This clonotype came up a few times. J is TRBJ2-3 and V is TRBV20-1; tentatively, D is TRBD2 (7 bases). CDR3 size: 16 residues. V was trimmed by 4 bases and J by 1 base, leaving 18 bases between them. In germline, CDR1 is DFQATT, CDR2 SNEGSKA (reference sequence). The CDR3 region has the DNA TGCAGTGCTAACAGGCTCCGGGGGGCCCGCACAGATACGCAGTATTTT. Translated: CSANRLRGARTDTQYF.

This clonotype was seen at least ten times. V and J are TRBV12-3 or TRBV12-4 and TRBJ2-7; D call uncertain. This CDR3 comprises 13 residues. Trimming stripped 1 base from V and 5 bases from J, with 9 bases between. The CDR3 DNA sequence: TGTGCCAGCAGTTTAGTTTCTTACAACGAGCAGTACTTC. Encoded protein: CASSLVSYNEQYF.

The chain links TRBV4-1 to TRBJ1-1; D gene unclear. The CDR3 is made up of 14 amino acids. The V gene lost 4 bases and the J gene lost 5 bases, with 14 bases spanning the gap. Germline V lookup: CDR1 MGHRA, CDR2 YSYEKL. Written as DNA, the CDR3 is TGCGCCAGCAGCCTTTTTACACTTCAGACTGAAGCTTTCTTT. Translated, it gives CASSLFTLQTEAFF.

This clonotype was recorded a few times. The V and J genes are TRBV27 and TRBJ2-5; 7 positions agree with TRBD1. From germline, CDR1 is MNHEY and CDR2 SMNVEV (reference sequence). V shed 0 bases and J 5 bases; nucleotides not matched to a gene: 6. The CDR3 covers 15 residues. The CDR3 DNA is TGTGCCAGCAGTTTATCGCAGACAGGGTGGGAGACCCAGTACTTC. Translated: CASSLSQTGWETQYF.

Many counts were recorded for this clonotype. The rearrangement joins TRBV7-2 to TRBJ1-5; 9 bases agree with TRBD1. The J segment lost 5 bases and the V segment lost 0 bases, leaving 17 bases of the junction unmatched. CDR1 SGHTA and CDR2 FQGNSA come from the germline V gene. The CDR3 sequence is 20 residues long. CDR3 nucleotides: TGTGCCAGCAGCTTAGCGCTATGGGACAGGGAAATAAGTGTAGATCAGCCCCAGCATTTT. Protein: CASSLALWDREISVDQPQHF.

This chain connects TRBV7-6 to TRBJ2-5; D remains unclear. Trimming took off 1 base at V and 5 bases at J, with 8 bases between the two ends. CDR1 is SGHVS and CDR2 is FNYEAQ in the germline V gene. The CDR3 totals 13 residues. The CDR3 bases are TGTGCCAGCAGCTTAGAGAATCACGAGACCCAGTACTTC. It translates to CASSLENHETQYF.